The 9 T cell receptor beta chains reported below all come from one sample, sequenced in a study of beta chain features in type 1 diabetes. TCRB transcripts that were expressed got sequenced, as all of the isolated RNA had been reverse transcribed. TCRdb's table, derived via immunoSEQ multiplex PCR, lists solely in-frame clones and lacks some. The sample yields a few hundred thousand clones, about 14% seen once. The sample consisted of central memory CD4+ T cells from blood. Receptors originate from a man aged 25 to 40 in good health.

The sample holds a few counts of this clone. One end of the junction fails to match germline, which may point to a read error. The chain links TRBV4-1 to TRBJ1-1; D remains ambiguous. Per germline, CDR1 MGHRA and CDR2 YSYEKL. This CDR3 has 13 residues. The CDR3 nucleotides are TGTGCCAGCAGCATTACAGAGAACACTGAAGCTTTCTTT. The encoded protein is CASSITENTEAFF.

The rearrangement links TRBV23-1 to TRBJ2-5, with TRBD1 as a possible D gene (5 bases). The DNA end lines up better with TRBJ2-7; the J call may be wrong. TRBV23-1 is sorted into the ORF group, with uncertain function. CDR3 length: 17 amino acids. The CDR3 here is CASSPPQYADKAYEQYF. The CDR3 DNA sequence: TGCGCCAGCAGTCCCCCCCAGTACGCGGACAAAGCCTACGAGCAGTACTTC.

The chain has TRBV9 and TRBJ2-2, with 9 bases that match TRBD2. Germline V CDR1 and CDR2: SGDLS, YYNGEE. The CDR3 spans 18 residues. The trim removed 4 bases at V and 4 bases at J, leaving 14 bases unmatched. The CDR3 protein is CASSTGRLAGAGTGELFF. CDR3 in DNA: TGTGCCAGCAGCACCGGGCGGTTAGCGGGGGCGGGCACCGGGGAGCTGTTTTTT.

The gene calls are TRBV6-6 and TRBJ2-7, with TRBD1 identical over 7 bases. Germline V gives CDR1 MNHNY, CDR2 SVGAGI (reference sequence). The CDR3 runs 12 residues. V lost 5 bases to trimming and J lost 5 bases; unmatched junction nucleotides: 3. The CDR3 DNA reads as TGTGCCAGCAGTCGAACAGGGGACGAGCAGTACGTC. This translates into CASSRTGDEQYV.

This clone was observed many times. The J gene is TRBJ2-6, the V gene TRBV14; D is ambiguous. Trimming left V 4 bases short and J 7 bases short, with 8 bases between. This CDR3 comprises 13 residues. CDR1 and CDR2 from the germline V gene are SGHDN and FVKESK. The CDR3 region has the DNA TGTGCCAGCAGCCGAAGGCCCGCCAACGTCCTGACTTTC. As protein: CASSRRPANVLTF. The full variable domain, its missing parts supplied by reference TRBV14 and TRBJ2-6, is EAGVTQFPSHSVIEKGQTVTLRCDPISGHDNLYWYRRVMGKEIKFLLHFVKESKQDESGMPNNRFLAERTGGTYSTLKVQPAELEDSGVYFCASSRRPANVLTFGAGSRLTVL.

A few counts support this clone. The rearrangement uses TRBV9 and TRBJ1-6, with 7 bases fitting TRBD1. Germline lookup yields CDR1 SGDLS and CDR2 YYNGEE. V lost 4 bases to trimming and J lost 14 bases; unmatched junction nucleotides: 9. The CDR3 is made up of 13 amino acids. The CDR3 loop is CASSPEGGKALHF. In nucleotides, the CDR3 is TGTGCCAGCAGCCCCGAAGGGGGCAAGGCCCTCCACTTT.

V and J are TRBV11-2 and TRBJ2-5, with 9 bases identical to TRBD2. V shed 4 bases and J 4 bases; nucleotides not matched to a gene: 16. This CDR3 is 18 amino acids long. Germline-derived CDR1 and CDR2 are SGHAT and FQNNGV. DNA for the CDR3: TGTGCCAGCAGCTCAGCCCCACCTAGCGGGGCCCGCGGAGAGACCCAGTACTTC. Protein: CASSSAPPSGARGETQYF.

The chain joins TRBV14 to TRBJ1-2, with TRBD1 matching over 8 bases. The CDR3 spans 15 residues. Trimming cost V 4 bases and J 4 bases; bases outside gene matches: 8. Germline loops: CDR1 SGHDN, CDR2 FVKESK. The CDR3 protein is CASSRGLGTGYGYTF. CDR3 nucleotides: TGTGCCAGCAGCCGAGGGTTGGGGACAGGCTATGGCTACACCTTC.

This chain uses TRBV29-1 with TRBJ2-5; D perhaps matches TRBD2 (5 bases). This CDR3 is built from 13 residues. The germline V gene has CDR1 SQVTM and CDR2 ANQGSEA. V was cut by 7 bases and J by 2 bases, with 14 bases left in between. CDR3 sequence (DNA): TGCAGCGCTCGGCCCTCGGGGCAAGAGACCCAGTACTTC. It translates to CSARPSGQETQYF.